These T cell receptor beta chains were read from a single sample in a study of cytomegalovirus exposure and HLA in healthy donors. TCRdb's table, derived via immunoSEQ multiplex PCR, lists solely in-frame clones and lacks some. The sample yields 150,000 to 200,000 clones, approximately 86% seen once. Sequencing was carried out using PBMCs. The receptors originated from a woman between 18 and 29 years old in good health and CMV-seronegative. The CDR3 runs from the conserved cysteine through the conserved F or W. The D gene is left open where the match is weak. Clone size is not always given. Where it is, it says once, few, many or a class for expanded clones.

D gene	V gene	J gene	clone size	CDR3 protein	CDR3 DNA
.	TRBV5-1	TRBJ1-3	.	CASSFGLAGNTIYF	TGCGCCAGCAGCTTCGGACTCGCTGGAAACACCATATATTTT
TRBD1	TRBV11-2	TRBJ1-2	.	CASSFGTGWAYGYTF	TGTGCCAGCAGCTTTGGGACAGGGTGGGCCTATGGCTACACCTTC
.	TRBV14	TRBJ2-1	once	CASSQVWGAWNEQFF	TGTGCCAGCAGCCAAGTTTGGGGCGCTTGGAATGAGCAGTTCTTC
TRBD2	TRBV27	TRBJ2-2	.	CASRGGTSTGELFF	TGTGCCAGCAGGGGGGGGACCTCCACCGGGGAGCTGTTTTTT
TRBD2	TRBV19	TRBJ2-7	.	CASSQQREGPSSYEQYF	TGTGCCAGTAGTCAACAGCGGGAGGGCCCTAGCTCCTACGAGCAGTACTTC
TRBD1	TRBV19	TRBJ2-1	once	CASSRDRPSYNEQFF	TGTGCCAGTAGTCGGGACAGGCCGTCCTACAATGAGCAGTTCTTC
.	TRBV11-3	TRBJ2-7	.	CASSLGGTRGEQYF	TGTGCCAGCAGCTTAGGGGGTACAAGGGGCGAGCAGTACTTC
.	TRBV28	TRBJ1-2	.	CASSFFGRGRGYTF	TGTGCCAGCAGTTTTTTTGGCAGGGGACGGGGCTACACCTTC
.	TRBV19	TRBJ1-2	.	CASGQGNNLRGYTF	TGTGCCAGTGGGCAGGGAAACAATCTTAGGGGCTACACCTTC
TRBD1	TRBV6-6	TRBJ1-1	.	CASSPTGGRTFF	TGTGCCAGCAGTCCAACAGGGGGAAGGACCTTCTTT
.	TRBV29-1	TRBJ1-1	few	CSGAMVHTEAFF	TGCAGCGGAGCCATGGTTCACACTGAAGCTTTCTTT
TRBD1	TRBV18	TRBJ2-5	once	CASSPTTGGQETQYF	TGTGCCAGCTCACCAACGACAGGGGGCCAAGAGACCCAGTACTTC
.	TRBV7-3	TRBJ2-2	.	CASRLRESGELFF	TGTGCCAGCAGACTCAGGGAATCCGGGGAGCTGTTTTTT